This T cell receptor beta chain was captured by sequencing in a study of cytomegalovirus exposure and HLA in healthy donors (dated by TCRdb to about 2017). Broadly, across the study: The 550 to 750 repertoires of the first cohort and the roughly 120 validation repertoires were produced on the same platform, according to a later analysis. In addition to the first cohort of 666 subjects, a separate validation cohort of 120 different subjects was used. The aim of the study was to test whether cataloging public T cell receptors could identify signatures of past pathogen exposure. High-throughput TCR immunosequencing, statistical association of individual TCRs with disease status, and machine learning were combined to predict cytomegalovirus infection status.

Separate from the roughly 650-subject first cohort, the validation cohort of about 110 subjects was the group to which the donors belonged. The protocol used for the library was the immunoSEQ multiplex PCR assay. The source study handled its data this way. A statistical classification framework was built for diagnosing cytomegalovirus status from the catalog of TCR beta chain sequences. TCRdb holds this immuneACCESS table with in-frame rearrangements only. Some clones are missing; in checked studies, unresolved V genes explain under half, and the rest has no known cause. The D gene and trimming were derived from the DNA, and the V and J assignments and clone size from that table. In this sample the table shows about 150,000 clones, approximately 91% of which occur a single time. The top ten hold about 0.7% of the sample. The research as a whole found: A few of the identified cytomegalovirus-associated TCR beta chains were confirmed in vitro to be specific for cytomegalovirus antigens. A total of about 180 TCR beta chains were listed by the study as associated with cytomegalovirus. The classifier was reported to diagnose cytomegalovirus status with high specificity and sensitivity in both the original and validation cohorts. A later analysis had no HLA typing for the validation cohort, so co-occurrence there was scored across all 130 or so repertoires. The authors suggested that the approach could potentially be extended to other disease states and immunological phenotypes. Of the cluster scores, 90% to 95% were above 0 in a later analysis, which found that TCRs clustered in the first cohort also tended to co-occur in the 95 to 150 validation repertoires. Most TCR sequences were observed very rarely across donors, whereas some public TCRs were present in many individuals.

Relative to germline, V is 1 base shorter and J is 13 bases shorter, with 15 bases between their ends. CDR1 SGDLS and CDR2 YYNGEE were looked up in the germline V gene. The CDR3 goes from the cysteine to the phenylalanine over 14 residues. Only the CDR3 DNA is retained, 42 bases long and in frame from the first base. Notes on this clone: Its binding antigen is unknown. Within one base of it there is no much larger clone, and no base qualities were kept.

The receptor was derived from a man between 18 and 35 years old in good health and CMV-seronegative. Sequencing was done on a sample of PBMCs. The sequence links TRBV9 to TRBJ1-6; the D region possibly corresponds to TRBD1 (5 bases align). The CDR3 in this case is CASSVLQDNHPLHF. At the DNA level, the sequence is TGTGCCAGCAGCGTACTACAGGACAACCATCCCCTCCACTTT. Where the CDR3 stops, the reference TRBV9 and TRBJ1-6 genes take over; the full variable domain is DSGVTQTPKHLITATGQRVTLRCSPRSGDLSVYWYQQSLDQGLQFLIQYYNGEERAKGNILERFSAQQFPDLHSELNLSSLELGDSALYFCASSVLQDNHPLHFGNGTRLTVT.